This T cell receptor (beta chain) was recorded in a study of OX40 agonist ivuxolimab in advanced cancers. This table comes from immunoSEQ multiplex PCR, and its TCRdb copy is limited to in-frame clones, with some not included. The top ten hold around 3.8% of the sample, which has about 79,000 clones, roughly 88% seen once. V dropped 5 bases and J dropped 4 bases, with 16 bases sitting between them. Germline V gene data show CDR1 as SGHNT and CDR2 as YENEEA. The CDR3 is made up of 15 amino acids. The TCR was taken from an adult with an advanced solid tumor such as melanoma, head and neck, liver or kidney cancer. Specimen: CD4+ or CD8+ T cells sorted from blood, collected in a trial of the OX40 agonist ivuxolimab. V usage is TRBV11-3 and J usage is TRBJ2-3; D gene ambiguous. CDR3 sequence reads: CASSPKAWGSDTQYF. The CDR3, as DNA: TGTGCCAGCAGCCCCAAGGCCTGGGGTTCAGATACGCAGTATTTT.